The 18 T cell receptor beta chains below come from one sample, sequenced in a study of cytomegalovirus exposure and HLA in healthy donors. The PCR made use of 60 Vbeta and 13 Jbeta primers. Clones were read by immunoSEQ multiplex PCR, and TCRdb kept only the in-frame ones, dropping some. The top ten clones hold over 1.5% of a sample with around 200,000 clones, over 75% of them seen once. Sequencing was done on a sample of PBMCs. These receptors all stem from a male donor in good health and CMV-seronegative.

This chain uses TRBV7-3 with TRBJ2-7, with TRBD2 matching over 11 bases. Per germline, CDR1 SGHTA and CDR2 FQGTGA. The V segment lost 3 bases and the J segment 2 bases; nucleotides outside the gene matches: 3. The CDR3 spans 15 residues. DNA of the CDR3: TGTGCCAGCAGCTTCACTAGCGGGAGCCCCTACGAGCAGTACTTC. It encodes CASSFTSGSPYEQYF.

V is TRBV4-3 and J is TRBJ1-2; TRBD1 agrees at 9 bases. The CDR3 has 18 residues. CDR1 and CDR2 from the germline V gene are LGHNA and YSLEER. Trimming removed 6 bases from V and 4 bases from J; junction bases left unmatched: 18. CDR3 bases: TGCGCCAGCAGACGCTTGCTGGGGGACAGGGACGATGTCTATGGCTACACCTTC. Amino acids: CASRRLLGDRDDVYGYTF.

The rearrangement uses TRBV6-1 and TRBJ1-4, with D possibly being TRBD1 (6 bases). The CDR3 contains 14 residues. The V end was cut by 8 bases, the J end by 0 bases, with 10 bases between. Per the germline V gene, CDR1 is MNHNS and CDR2 is SASEGT. CDR3 bases: TGTGCCAGCGGCAGGGGATCAACTAATGAAAAACTGTTTTTT. It is translated as CASGRGSTNEKLFF.

The V call is TRBV28, the J call TRBJ1-2; unclear D gene. CDR3 length: 11 residues. Germline-derived CDR1 and CDR2 are MDHEN and SYDVKM. V was shortened by 2 bases and J by 5 bases, with 3 bases between the two germline ends. DNA for the CDR3: TGTGCCAGCAGTTTACCATATGGCTACACCTTC. This codes for CASSLPYGYTF.

This clone occurred once. The genes are TRBV5-1 and TRBJ2-5; TRBD1 might be the D (5 bases). The CDR3 has 16 amino acids. CDR1 and CDR2 from the germline V gene are SGHRS and YFSETQ. Trimming cost V 0 bases and J 4 bases, with 16 bases left between them. The CDR3 loop is CASSLVQGMLPETQYF. For the CDR3, the DNA is TGCGCCAGCAGCTTGGTGCAGGGCATGCTCCCAGAGACCCAGTACTTC.

In DNA form, the CDR3 reads TGTGCCAGCAGCCTAAACGGTGGCTACGAGCAGTACTTC. It codes for CASSLNGGYEQYF. The V and J genes are TRBV7-9 and TRBJ2-7; D call uncertain. V gave up 5 bases and J gave up 3 bases, with 11 bases separating them. Germline CDR1 is SEHNR and CDR2 is FQNEAQ (reference sequence). The length of the CDR3 is 13 residues.

V is TRBV4-3 and J is TRBJ2-7; tentative D call: TRBD1 (6 bases). The CDR3 extends over 15 amino acids. Germline V CDR1 and CDR2: LGHNA, YSLEER. V lost 1 base and J 0 bases, leaving 10 bases between the germline ends. CDR3 residues: CASSQARQDSYEQYF. In nucleotides, the CDR3 is TGCGCCAGCAGCCAAGCGAGACAGGACTCCTACGAGCAGTACTTC.

In nucleotides, the CDR3 is TGTGCCAGCAGCCATCGGACTAGCGGGGGCTACAATGAGCAGTTCTTC. Its translation is CASSHRTSGGYNEQFF. V and J are TRBV9 and TRBJ2-1, with 13 bases aligning to TRBD2. The junction had 4 bases not matched to a gene; V was cut back by 4 bases and J by 3 bases. Germline assignment: CDR1 SGDLS and CDR2 YYNGEE. The CDR3 totals 16 residues.

The V call is TRBV4-1, the J call TRBJ2-5; the match to TRBD1 covers 9 bases. V lost 0 bases to trimming and J lost 4 bases; unmatched junction nucleotides: 12. Germline CDR1 MGHRA, CDR2 YSYEKL. The CDR3 loop spans 18 amino acids. CDR3 loop: CASSQEGLGTGYGETQYF. The CDR3, as DNA: TGCGCCAGCAGCCAAGAAGGCCTAGGGACAGGGTACGGAGAGACCCAGTACTTC.

The CDR3 loop is CASSFRDRGWETQYF. The CDR3 coding sequence is TGTGCCAGCAGCTTCCGGGACAGGGGCTGGGAGACCCAGTACTTC. V and J are TRBV7-6 and TRBJ2-5; 10 bases agree with TRBD1. The trim removed 3 bases at V and 5 bases at J, leaving 6 bases unmatched. The germline CDR1 and CDR2 sequences are SGHVS and FNYEAQ. CDR3 length equals 15 residues.

This chain connects TRBV19 to TRBJ2-5, with 8 bases fitting TRBD1. The CDR3 contains 15 residues. The J segment lost 5 bases and the V segment lost 3 bases, leaving 8 bases of the junction unmatched. Germline loops: CDR1 LNHDA, CDR2 SQIVND (reference sequence). Here the CDR3 DNA reads TGTGCCAGTAGTATCGGACAGGGAGGCTACGAGACCCAGTACTTC. It encodes CASSIGQGGYETQYF.

This chain joins TRBV7-2 and TRBJ1-1, with no clear D. CDR1 SGHTA and CDR2 FQGNSA come from the germline V gene. This CDR3 contains 15 residues. Trimming took 2 bases from V and 1 from J, leaving 11 bases between them. The CDR3 sequence is CASSLHGVPNTEAFF. The CDR3 region has the DNA TGTGCCAGCAGCTTACACGGGGTCCCGAACACTGAAGCTTTCTTT.

J is TRBJ2-7 and V is TRBV27, with a tentative D call TRBD1 (6 bases). The length of the CDR3 is 15 residues. The V end lost 1 base, the J end lost 2 bases, and 12 bases lay between the germline ends. Germline lookup yields CDR1 MNHEY and CDR2 SMNVEV (reference sequence). For the CDR3, the DNA is TGTGCCAGCAGTTTATGGCTGGGGGCAACCTACGAGCAGTACTTC. This codes for CASSLWLGATYEQYF.

This clone occurred a few times. V and J are TRBV27 and TRBJ1-5; tentative D call: TRBD1 (6 bases). The CDR3 sequence is 14 residues long. With 8 bases removed from V and 1 base from J, the gap between germline ends came to 12 bases. Germline assignment: CDR1 MNHEY and CDR2 SMNVEV (reference sequence). CDR3 region: CASRFQGSNQPQHF. DNA for the CDR3: TGTGCCAGCCGCTTCCAGGGGAGCAATCAGCCCCAGCATTTT.

The chain links TRBV2 to TRBJ2-1; TRBD2 matches 12 bases. J lost 7 bases, V lost 7 bases, and 11 bases had no gene match. Germline V lookup: CDR1 SNHLY, CDR2 FYNNEI. The CDR3 totals 16 residues. CDR3 DNA sequence: TGTGCCAGCACGGTTCTAGCGGGAGGGCCGTTTAATGAGCAGTTCTTC. Its translation: CASTVLAGGPFNEQFF.

The chain has TRBV5-6 and TRBJ1-6; unclear D gene. V shed 3 bases and J shed 8 bases, with 12 bases lying between them. This CDR3 has 14 residues. Germline assignment: CDR1 SGHDT and CDR2 YYEEEE. The CDR3 sequence: CASSSSGRDSPLHF. CDR3 DNA: TGTGCCAGCAGCTCCAGCGGGCGGGATTCACCCCTCCACTTT.

The chain links TRBV30 to TRBJ2-7, with 8 bases matching TRBD1. The CDR3 length is 14 residues. The ends lost 3 bases at V and 0 bases at J; junction bases unmatched: 4. Germline-derived CDR1 and CDR2 are GTSNPN and SVGIG (reference sequence). As DNA, the CDR3 is TGTGCCTGGAGCCGGGACAGGTTCTCCTACGAGCAGTACTTC. It codes for CAWSRDRFSYEQYF.

This sequence joins TRBV10-2 and TRBJ2-7; D perhaps matches TRBD1 (5 bases). Germline CDR1 WSHSY, CDR2 SAAADI. There are 13 residues in the CDR3. V was cut by 7 bases and J by 1 base, with 11 bases left in between. This CDR3 is CASTLDSSYEQYF. The CDR3 DNA reads as TGCGCCAGCACCCTAGACAGTTCCTACGAGCAGTACTTC.